The 7 T cell receptor beta chains below were found in one sample sequenced in a study of regulatory T cells in long-lasting Graves disease. Time point meaning: persistent/refractory GD, antithyroid drugs over 5 years with positive TRAb. Isolated PBMC RNA provided the starting material for the TCR library. The authors built TCR beta libraries using iRepertoire HTBI primers and Arm-PCR of CDR3 regions. TCRdb used MiXCR to reprocess the multiplex PCR reads, holding one entry per CDR3 protein. The sample has hundreds of thousands of distinct CDR3 sequences; 25% to 30% are singletons. Sequenced material: peripheral blood mononuclear cells (PBMCs), taken when the disease was refractory, from a patient treated with antithyroid drugs. These receptor sequences come from a female donor with Graves disease.

The chain employs TRBV9 and TRBJ1-5, with 8 bases that match TRBD1. The germline V gene has CDR1 SGDLS and CDR2 YYNGEE. CDR3 length: 14 amino acids. The ends lost 0 bases at V and 9 bases at J; junction bases unmatched: 5. The CDR3 DNA reads as TGTGCCAGCAGCGTAGAACAGGGGGGAGGGCCCCAGCATTTT. It specifies CASSVEQGGGPQHF.

This clonotype was counted between two and nine times. This chain joins TRBV6-1 and TRBJ2-5; TRBD2 matches 9 bases. Unmatched junction bases numbered 6, after V lost 7 bases and J lost 0 bases. CDR3 size: 15 residues. Germline V gives CDR1 MNHNS, CDR2 SASEGT. CDR3 residues: CASKPGLANQETQYF. The CDR3, as DNA: TGTGCCAGCAAACCGGGACTAGCAAACCAAGAGACCCAGTACTTC.

Only a few counts were recorded for this clonotype. One end of the junction does not line up with germline, which may come from a read error. The chain is built from TRBV2 and TRBJ1-1; D is unresolved. This CDR3 is built from 14 residues. Germline V gene sequence: CDR1 SNHLY, CDR2 FYNNEI. The CDR3 region is CVSTRERMNTEAFF. The CDR3 DNA reads as TGTGTCAGCACCAGAGAGAGGATGAACACTGAAGCTTTCTTT.

V usage is TRBV7-9 and J usage is TRBJ1-1; TRBD1 agrees at 10 bases. Per the germline V gene, CDR1 is SEHNR and CDR2 is FQNEAQ (reference sequence). Losses at the gene ends were 1 base for V and 6 bases for J; bases not matched to a gene: 8. The CDR3 loop spans 16 amino acids. CDR3 sequence: CASSLGLGQGSAEAFF. The DNA of the CDR3 is TGTGCCAGCAGCTTAGGGTTGGGACAGGGGTCTGCTGAAGCTTTCTTT.

Note on this clonotype: No conserved phenylalanine or tryptophan ends this CDR3, so it is likely a read error. This chain joins TRBV7-9 and TRBJ1-1, with D perhaps matching TRBD1 (6 bases). V dropped 6 bases and J dropped 2 bases, with 10 bases sitting between them. Germline V gene lookup returns CDR1 SEHNR and CDR2 FQNEAQ (reference sequence). This CDR3 is 13 amino acids long. This CDR3 reads CASRPTGNTEAFS. The CDR3 coding sequence is TGTGCCAGCAGACCGACAGGAAACACTGAAGCTTTCTCT.

V is TRBV6-5 and J is TRBJ1-4; D is possibly TRBD1 (6 bases). Germline-derived CDR1 and CDR2 are MNHEY and SVGAGI. CDR3 length: 14 residues. V was trimmed by 0 bases and J by 8 bases, leaving 10 bases between them. The CDR3 coding sequence is TGTGCCAGCAGTTACTCAGGACAGCGGGAAAAACTGTTTTTT. It is translated as CASSYSGQREKLFF.

This clonotype occurred many times. This chain joins TRBV2 and TRBJ2-5, with TRBD2 as a possible D gene (7 bases). This CDR3 contains 15 residues. Germline V lookup: CDR1 SNHLY, CDR2 FYNNEI. The ends were cut back, 4 bases at V and 1 base at J, with 13 bases in the middle. DNA of the CDR3: TGTGCCAGCAGTGGGGGGCGGGGGCCCCAAGAGACCCAGTACTTC. Its translation is CASSGGRGPQETQYF.